This TCR beta chain was identified in a study of Graves' ophthalmopathy and Graves' hyperthyroidism. Study observations and caveats: In blood, most expanded thyroid clonotypes above 0.001 frequency were also detected.

CDR1 is DFQATT, CDR2 SNEGSKA, per germline (reference sequence). This CDR3 region has 11 residues. Losses at the gene ends were 6 bases for V and 6 bases for J; bases not matched to a gene: 4. PBMCs were isolated by Ficoll-Paque density gradient centrifugation, using approximately 11 ml of fresh peripheral blood as the starting material. This clonotype was recorded at least ten times. Its antigen is currently unknown. TCR beta CDR3 amplification used RNA transcripts. RT-PCR in the first round used HTBI primers; a second-round multiplex PCR followed. Each CDR3 protein gets one entry after TCRdb re-called the multiplex PCR reads with MiXCR. Of fewer than 600,000 distinct CDR3 sequences listed, over 13% are singletons.

Sequencing input: blood. The chain has TRBV20-1 and TRBJ1-2, with 7 positions matching TRBD1. This TCR derives from a woman in her twenties or thirties with Graves' ophthalmopathy. In nucleotides, the CDR3 is TGCAGTGCAGGGGGCGCTGATGGCTACACCTTC. This gives the protein CSAGGADGYTF.